The 18 T cell receptor beta chains in this list originate from one sample, sequenced in a study of blood T cell repertoires in COVID-19. The table came from immunoSEQ multiplex PCR; TCRdb's copy has only in-frame clones and leaves some out. The table shows approximately 84,000 clones, with 75% to 85% occurring only once. Sequencing was performed on peripheral blood. The receptors were gathered from a woman older than 75 with acute or convalescent COVID-19.

The chain links TRBV21-1 to TRBJ2-3; the D call in the table, TRBD1, was not verified against the DNA. TRBV21-1 counts as a pseudogene. CDR3 length: 17 amino acids. The CDR3 region is CASSIVKGQVVTDTQYF. The CDR3 DNA follows: TGTGCCAGCAGCATTGTAAAGGGACAGGTGGTGACAGATACGCAGTATTTT.

V gene TRBV12-3 or TRBV12-4 combines with J gene TRBJ1-3, with TRBD1 identical over 7 bases. There are 13 residues in the CDR3. V was pared by 10 bases and J by 4 bases, with 7 bases of the junction left unmatched. The CDR3 sequence is CATYEGAGNTIYF. CDR3 DNA sequence: TGTGCCACCTATGAGGGGGCCGGAAACACCATATATTTT.

V is TRBV7-2 and J is TRBJ2-1; 10 nucleotides align to TRBD2. V lost 2 bases, J lost 6 bases, and 7 bases stayed unmatched. The CDR3 is 16 residues long. In germline, CDR1 is SGHTA, CDR2 FQGNSA. Here the CDR3 DNA reads TGTGCCAGCAGCTTAAGTCGGGCTAGCGGGGGCAATGAGCAGTTCTTC. Amino acids: CASSLSRASGGNEQFF.

V is TRBV10-3 and J is TRBJ2-3; possible D gene TRBD2, 6 bases. Germline V lookup: CDR1 ENHRY, CDR2 SYGVKD. V was clipped by 8 bases and J by 6 bases, with 12 bases between them. The CDR3 is made up of 12 amino acids. CDR3 nucleotides: TGTGCCATCGCTAGCGTGGTGGATACGCAGTATTTT. Its translation: CAIASVVDTQYF.

This chain connects TRBV5-1 to TRBJ2-7, with D tentatively TRBD1 (7 bases). The CDR3 loop spans 13 amino acids. Germline V gene data show CDR1 as SGHRS and CDR2 as YFSETQ. Trimming pared 2 bases from V and 7 bases from J, leaving 13 bases between. The CDR3 region has the DNA TGCGCCAGCAGCTTACAGGGGAGGCAGGAGCAGTACTTC. The encoded protein is CASSLQGRQEQYF.

This clone came up once. The J gene is TRBJ2-7, the V gene TRBV5-1; 14 nucleotides match TRBD2. The CDR3 has 16 amino acids. Germline CDR1 is SGHRS and CDR2 is YFSETQ. V shed 3 bases and J 7 bases; nucleotides not matched to a gene: 9. Here the CDR3 reads CASSSAGLAGASEQYF. The DNA for the CDR3 is TGCGCCAGCAGCTCAGCGGGACTAGCGGGAGCCAGTGAGCAGTACTTC.

V is TRBV19 and J is TRBJ2-5; 9 bases line up with TRBD2. The CDR3 has 15 amino acids. V shed 4 bases and J 3 bases; nucleotides not matched to a gene: 6. Germline loops: CDR1 LNHDA, CDR2 SQIVND (reference sequence). In nucleotides, the CDR3 is TGTGCCAGTAGTAGTCTAGCGGGGCACGAAGAGACCCAGTACTTC. Its protein product is CASSSLAGHEETQYF.

The chain couples TRBV6-1 to TRBJ2-1; the match to TRBD2 covers 10 bases. V shed 3 bases and J 3 bases; nucleotides not matched to a gene: 8. The CDR3 runs 17 residues. Germline-derived CDR1 and CDR2 are MNHNS and SASEGT. This chain's CDR3 is CASSEIWASGSYNEQFF. Here the CDR3 DNA reads TGTGCCAGCAGTGAGATTTGGGCTAGCGGGAGCTACAATGAGCAGTTCTTC.

The chain is built from TRBV12-5 and TRBJ2-3, with 9 bases lining up with TRBD2. The V gene end was trimmed by 3 bases and the J gene end by 6 bases; junction bases not matched to a gene: 7. The length of the CDR3 is 15 residues. Looked up from germline, CDR1 is LGHNT and CDR2 is FRNRAP. This CDR3 reads CASGFLAGQRDTQYF. The CDR3 coding sequence is TGTGCTAGTGGTTTTCTAGCGGGGCAAAGGGATACGCAGTATTTT.

This clone was detected a few times. The chain couples TRBV27 to TRBJ2-2; possibly TRBD2 for D (7 bases). The CDR3 runs 12 residues. Germline CDR1 MNHEY, CDR2 SMNVEV (reference sequence). V was clipped by 6 bases and J by 6 bases, with 8 bases between them. The CDR3 spells CASRGGAGELFF. Here the CDR3 DNA reads TGTGCCAGCAGAGGGGGGGCCGGGGAGCTGTTTTTT.

This clone was detected only once. The chain has TRBV19 and TRBJ2-1; the match to TRBD2 covers 9 bases. CDR1 is LNHDA, CDR2 SQIVND, per germline (reference sequence). The trim removed 6 bases at V and 0 bases at J, leaving 9 bases unmatched. This CDR3 spans 17 amino acids. This chain's CDR3 is CASSPTSGPSSYNEQFF. CDR3 bases: TGTGCCAGTAGCCCTACTAGCGGGCCAAGCTCCTACAATGAGCAGTTCTTC.

The chain couples TRBV6-2 or TRBV6-3 to TRBJ1-1; D is perhaps TRBD1 (5 bases). Germline V gene sequence: CDR1 MNHEY, CDR2 SVGEGT. The CDR3 totals 15 residues. V was pared by 2 bases and J by 2 bases, with 12 bases between. The CDR3 DNA reads TGTGCCAGCAGTTACCTCTGGACACCCAACACTGAAGCTTTCTTT. The encoded protein is CASSYLWTPNTEAFF.

The chain uses TRBV3-1 (or the pseudogene TRBV3-2) and TRBJ2-3; the match to TRBD2 covers 12 bases. The V segment lost 1 base and the J segment 5 bases; nucleotides outside the gene matches: 4. The CDR3 loop spans 16 amino acids. Germline V gene lookup returns CDR1 LGHDT and CDR2 YNNKEL (reference sequence). In DNA form, the CDR3 reads TGTGCCAGCAGCCAAGTCGCTAGCGGGAGGGAAGATACGCAGTATTTT. Its translation: CASSQVASGREDTQYF.

The CDR3 sequence is CASSYQGLGPQHF. The CDR3 coding sequence is TGTGCCAGCAGTTATCAGGGTCTGGGGCCCCAGCATTTT. The gene calls are TRBV12-3 or TRBV12-4 and TRBJ1-5, with D possibly being TRBD1 (5 bases). The CDR3 runs to 13 residues. V gave up 4 bases and J gave up 9 bases, with 13 bases separating them.

The V gene is TRBV7-6, the J gene TRBJ2-1; TRBD2 aligns across 11 bases. Germline trimming cut 3 bases from V and 4 bases from J; bases unmatched to any gene: 2. Germline CDR1 SGHVS, CDR2 FNYEAQ. This CDR3 is 15 amino acids long. The CDR3 spells CASSFGTSGYNEQFF. The CDR3 DNA sequence: TGTGCCAGCAGCTTCGGGACTAGCGGATACAATGAGCAGTTCTTC.

This rearrangement joins TRBV7-2 to TRBJ2-2; D is ambiguous. This CDR3 comprises 14 residues. Per germline, CDR1 SGHTA and CDR2 FQGNSA. Between the trimmed V and J ends, which lost 0 bases and 7 bases, there was a span of 9 bases. DNA of the CDR3: TGTGCCAGCAGCTTAGCCTGGAGTGACGGGGAGCTGTTTTTT. Translating it yields CASSLAWSDGELFF.

V and J are TRBV12-5 and TRBJ2-7; 8 positions match TRBD1. Trimming removed 4 bases from V and 2 bases from J; junction bases left unmatched: 1. This CDR3 has 13 amino acids. Germline CDR1 is LGHNT and CDR2 is FRNRAP. CDR3 amino acids: CASGWTGTYEQYF. The DNA for the CDR3 is TGTGCTAGTGGTTGGACAGGGACCTACGAGCAGTACTTC.

A few counts support this clone. In nucleotides, the CDR3 is TGTGCCAGCAGCCCCAGGACTAGCGGGAGAGTAAGCTCCTACAATGAGCAGTTCTTC. Translated, it gives CASSPRTSGRVSSYNEQFF. This chain joins TRBV7-9 and TRBJ2-1, with TRBD2 matching 13 bases. CDR1 is SEHNR and CDR2 is FQNEAQ in the germline V gene (reference sequence). Trimming removed 5 bases from V and 0 bases from J; junction bases left unmatched: 10. The CDR3 is made up of 19 amino acids. Supplemented by reference TRBV7-9 and TRBJ2-1, the full variable domain reads DTGVSQNPRHKITKRGQNVTFRCDPISEHNRLYWYRQTLGQGPEFLTYFQNEAQLEKSRLLSDRFSAERPKGSFSTLEIQRTEQGDSAMYLCASSPRTSGRVSSYNEQFFGPGTRLTVL.